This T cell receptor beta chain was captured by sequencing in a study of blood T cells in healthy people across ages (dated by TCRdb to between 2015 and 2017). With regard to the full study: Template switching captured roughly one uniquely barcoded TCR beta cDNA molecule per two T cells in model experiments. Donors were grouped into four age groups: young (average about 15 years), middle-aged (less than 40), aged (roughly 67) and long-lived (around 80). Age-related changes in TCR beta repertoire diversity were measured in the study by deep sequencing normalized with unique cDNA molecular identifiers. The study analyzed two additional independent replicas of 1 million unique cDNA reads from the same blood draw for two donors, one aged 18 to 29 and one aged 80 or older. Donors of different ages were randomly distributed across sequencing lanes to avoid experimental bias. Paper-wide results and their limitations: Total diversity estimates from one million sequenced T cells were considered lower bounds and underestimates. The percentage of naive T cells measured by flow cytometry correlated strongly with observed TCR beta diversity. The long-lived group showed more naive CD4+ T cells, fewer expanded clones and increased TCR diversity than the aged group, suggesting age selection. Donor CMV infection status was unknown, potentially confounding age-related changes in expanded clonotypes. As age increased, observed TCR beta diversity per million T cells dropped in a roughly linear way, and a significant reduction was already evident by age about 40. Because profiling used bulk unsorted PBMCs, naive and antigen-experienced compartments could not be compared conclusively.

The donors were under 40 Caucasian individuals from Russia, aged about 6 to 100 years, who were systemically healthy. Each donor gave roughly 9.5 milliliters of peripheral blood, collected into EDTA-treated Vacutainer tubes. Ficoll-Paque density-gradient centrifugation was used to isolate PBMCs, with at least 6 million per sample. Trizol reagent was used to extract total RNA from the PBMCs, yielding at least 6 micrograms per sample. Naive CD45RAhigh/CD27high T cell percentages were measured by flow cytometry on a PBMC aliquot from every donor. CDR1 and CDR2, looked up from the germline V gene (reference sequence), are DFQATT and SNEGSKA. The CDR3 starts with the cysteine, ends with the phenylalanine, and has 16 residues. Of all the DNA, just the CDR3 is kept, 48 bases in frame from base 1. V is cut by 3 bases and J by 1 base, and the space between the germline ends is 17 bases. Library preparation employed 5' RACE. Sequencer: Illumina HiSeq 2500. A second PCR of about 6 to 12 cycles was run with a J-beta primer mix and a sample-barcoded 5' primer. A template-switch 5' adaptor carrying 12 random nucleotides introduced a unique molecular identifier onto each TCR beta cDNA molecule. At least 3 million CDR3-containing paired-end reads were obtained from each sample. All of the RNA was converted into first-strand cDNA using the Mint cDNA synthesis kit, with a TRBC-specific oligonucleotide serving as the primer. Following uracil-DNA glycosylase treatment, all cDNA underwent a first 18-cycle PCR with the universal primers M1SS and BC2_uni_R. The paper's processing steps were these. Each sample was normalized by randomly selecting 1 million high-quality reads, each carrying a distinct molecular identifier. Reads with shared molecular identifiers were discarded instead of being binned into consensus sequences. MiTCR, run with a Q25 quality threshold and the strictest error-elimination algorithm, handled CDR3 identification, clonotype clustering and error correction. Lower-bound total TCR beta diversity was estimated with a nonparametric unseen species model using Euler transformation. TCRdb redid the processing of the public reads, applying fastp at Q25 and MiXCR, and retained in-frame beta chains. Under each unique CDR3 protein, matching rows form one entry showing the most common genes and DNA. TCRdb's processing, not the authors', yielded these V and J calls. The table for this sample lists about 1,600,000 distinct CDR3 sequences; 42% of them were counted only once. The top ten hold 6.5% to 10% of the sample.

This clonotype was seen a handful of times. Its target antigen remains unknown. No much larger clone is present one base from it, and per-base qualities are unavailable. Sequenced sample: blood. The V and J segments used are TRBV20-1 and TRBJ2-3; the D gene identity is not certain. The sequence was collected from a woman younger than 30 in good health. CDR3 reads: CSASGSLTRGTDTQYF. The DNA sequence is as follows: TGCAGTGCTAGTGGGTCCCTTACCCGTGGCACAGATACGCAGTATTTT.